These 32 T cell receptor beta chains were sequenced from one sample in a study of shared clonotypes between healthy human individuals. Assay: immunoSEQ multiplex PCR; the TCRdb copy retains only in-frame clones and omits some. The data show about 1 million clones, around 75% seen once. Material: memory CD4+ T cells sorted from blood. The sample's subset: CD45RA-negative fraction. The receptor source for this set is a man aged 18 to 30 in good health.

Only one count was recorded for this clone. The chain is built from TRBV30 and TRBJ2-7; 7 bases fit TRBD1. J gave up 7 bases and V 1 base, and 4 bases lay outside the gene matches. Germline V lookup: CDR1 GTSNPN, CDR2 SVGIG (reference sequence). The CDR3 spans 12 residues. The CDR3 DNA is TGTGCCTGGAGTGGGACAGGAGCAGAGCAGTACTTC. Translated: CAWSGTGAEQYF.

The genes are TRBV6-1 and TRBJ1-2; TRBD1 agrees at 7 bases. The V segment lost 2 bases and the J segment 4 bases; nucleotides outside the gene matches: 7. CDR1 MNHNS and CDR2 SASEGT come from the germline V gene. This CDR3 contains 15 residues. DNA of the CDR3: TGTGCCAGCAGTGAAACCCAAGACAGGGTCTATGGCTACACCTTC. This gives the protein CASSETQDRVYGYTF.

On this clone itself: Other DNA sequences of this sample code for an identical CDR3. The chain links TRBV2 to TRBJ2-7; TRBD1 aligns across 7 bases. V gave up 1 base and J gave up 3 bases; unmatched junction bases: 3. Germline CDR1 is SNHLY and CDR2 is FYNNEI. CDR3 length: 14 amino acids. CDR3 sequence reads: CASSEDRGGYEQYF. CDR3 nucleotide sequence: TGTGCCAGCAGTGAAGACAGGGGCGGCTACGAGCAGTACTTC.

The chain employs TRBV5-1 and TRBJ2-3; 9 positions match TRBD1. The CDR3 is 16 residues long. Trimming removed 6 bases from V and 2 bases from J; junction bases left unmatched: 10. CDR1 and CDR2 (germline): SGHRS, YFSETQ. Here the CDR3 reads CASNWRGQGYTDTQYF. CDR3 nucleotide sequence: TGCGCCAGCAATTGGCGCGGACAGGGGTACACAGATACGCAGTATTTT.

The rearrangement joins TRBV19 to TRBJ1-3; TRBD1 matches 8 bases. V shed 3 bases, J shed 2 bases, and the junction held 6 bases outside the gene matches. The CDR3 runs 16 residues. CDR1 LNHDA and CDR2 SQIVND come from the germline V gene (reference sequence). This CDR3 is CASSIPRTGTGNTIYF. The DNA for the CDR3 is TGTGCCAGTAGTATCCCCAGGACAGGGACTGGAAACACCATATATTTT.

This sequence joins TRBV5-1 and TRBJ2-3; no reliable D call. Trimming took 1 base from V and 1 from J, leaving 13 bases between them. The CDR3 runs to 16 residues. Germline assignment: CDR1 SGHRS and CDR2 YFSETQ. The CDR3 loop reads CASSLPNVAGTDTQYF. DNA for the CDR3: TGCGCCAGCAGCTTGCCAAATGTAGCAGGCACAGATACGCAGTATTTT.

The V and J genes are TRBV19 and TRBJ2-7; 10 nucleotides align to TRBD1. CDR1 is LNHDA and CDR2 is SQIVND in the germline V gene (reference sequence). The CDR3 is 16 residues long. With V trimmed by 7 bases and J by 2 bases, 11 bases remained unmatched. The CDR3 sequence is CASKETGGPGTYEQYF. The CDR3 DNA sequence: TGTGCCAGTAAGGAGACAGGGGGCCCCGGGACCTACGAGCAGTACTTC.

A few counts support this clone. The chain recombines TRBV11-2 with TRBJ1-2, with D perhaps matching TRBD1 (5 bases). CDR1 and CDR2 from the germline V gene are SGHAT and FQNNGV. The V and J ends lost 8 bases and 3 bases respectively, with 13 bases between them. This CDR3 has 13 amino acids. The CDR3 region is CASEKGADYGYTF. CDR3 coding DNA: TGTGCCAGCGAAAAAGGGGCCGACTATGGCTACACCTTC. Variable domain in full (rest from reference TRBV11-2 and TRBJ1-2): EAGVAQSPRYKIIEKRQSVAFWCNPISGHATLYWYQQILGQGPKLLIQFQNNGVVDDSQLPKDRFSAERLKGVDSTLKIQPAKLEDSAVYLCASEKGADYGYTFGSGTRLTVV.

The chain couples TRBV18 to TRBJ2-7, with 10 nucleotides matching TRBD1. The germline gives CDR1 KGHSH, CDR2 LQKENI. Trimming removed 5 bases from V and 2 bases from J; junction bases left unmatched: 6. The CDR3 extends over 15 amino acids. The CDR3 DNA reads TGTGCCAGCTCAAAAAGGACAGGGGGAACCTACGAGCAGTACTTC. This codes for CASSKRTGGTYEQYF. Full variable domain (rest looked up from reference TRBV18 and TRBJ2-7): NAGVMQNPRHLVRRRGQEARLRCSPMKGHSHVYWYRQLPEEGLKFMVYLQKENIIDESGMPKERFSAEFPKEGPSILRIQQVVRGDSAAYFCASSKRTGGTYEQYFGPGTRLTVT.

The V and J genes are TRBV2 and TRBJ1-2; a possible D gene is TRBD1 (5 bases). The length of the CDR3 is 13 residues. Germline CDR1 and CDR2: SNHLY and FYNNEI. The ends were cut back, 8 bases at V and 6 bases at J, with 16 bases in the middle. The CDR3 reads CASGQGREDGYTF. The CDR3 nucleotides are TGTGCCAGCGGGCAGGGAAGGGAAGATGGCTACACCTTC.

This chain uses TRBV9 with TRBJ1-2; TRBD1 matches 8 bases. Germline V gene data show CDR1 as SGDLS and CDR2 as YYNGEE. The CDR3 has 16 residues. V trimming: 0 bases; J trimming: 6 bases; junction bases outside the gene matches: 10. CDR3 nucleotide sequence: TGTGCCAGCAGCGTAGTCTCCCCCGGACAGGGAGATGGCTACACCTTC. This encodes CASSVVSPGQGDGYTF. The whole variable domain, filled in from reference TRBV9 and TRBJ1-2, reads DSGVTQTPKHLITATGQRVTLRCSPRSGDLSVYWYQQSLDQGLQFLIQYYNGEERAKGNILERFSAQQFPDLHSELNLSSLELGDSALYFCASSVVSPGQGDGYTFGSGTRLTVV.

CDR3 nucleotides: TGTGCCAGCAGCCAGCCTAACCACCCCCTCCACTTT. Its translation is CASSQPNHPLHF. The chain employs TRBV13 and TRBJ1-6; D gene unclear. The CDR3 runs to 12 residues. Germline CDR1 and CDR2: PRHDT and FYEKMQ (reference sequence). Trimming cost V 5 bases and J 13 bases, with 12 bases left between them.

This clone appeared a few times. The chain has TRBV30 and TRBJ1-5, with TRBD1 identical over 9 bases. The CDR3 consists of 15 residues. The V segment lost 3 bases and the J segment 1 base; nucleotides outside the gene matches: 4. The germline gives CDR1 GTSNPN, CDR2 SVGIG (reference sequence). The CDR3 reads CAWRTGGGSNQPQHF. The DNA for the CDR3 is TGTGCCTGGAGGACAGGGGGAGGGAGCAATCAGCCCCAGCATTTT.

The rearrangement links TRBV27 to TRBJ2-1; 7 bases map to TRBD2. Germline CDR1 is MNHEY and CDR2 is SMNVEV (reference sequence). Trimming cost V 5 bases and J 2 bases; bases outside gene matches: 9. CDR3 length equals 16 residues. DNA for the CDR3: TGTGCCAGCAGTCAACGGGACTATCTAACCTACAATGAGCAGTTCTTC. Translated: CASSQRDYLTYNEQFF.

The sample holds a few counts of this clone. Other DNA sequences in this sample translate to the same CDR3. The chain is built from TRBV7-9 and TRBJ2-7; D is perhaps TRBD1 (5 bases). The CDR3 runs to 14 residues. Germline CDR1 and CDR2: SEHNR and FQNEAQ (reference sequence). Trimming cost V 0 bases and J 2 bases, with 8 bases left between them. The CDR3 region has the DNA TGTGCCAGCAGCTTAGCTGCAGGGCCCTACGAGCAGTACTTC. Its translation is CASSLAAGPYEQYF.

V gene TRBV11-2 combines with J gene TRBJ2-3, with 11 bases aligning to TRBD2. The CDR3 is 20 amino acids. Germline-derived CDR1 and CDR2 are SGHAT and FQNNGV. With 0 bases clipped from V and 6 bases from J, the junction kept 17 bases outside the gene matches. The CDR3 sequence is CASSLDNLSGRAPPHDTQYF. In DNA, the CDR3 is TGTGCCAGCAGCTTAGACAATCTTAGCGGGAGGGCGCCGCCCCACGATACGCAGTATTTT.

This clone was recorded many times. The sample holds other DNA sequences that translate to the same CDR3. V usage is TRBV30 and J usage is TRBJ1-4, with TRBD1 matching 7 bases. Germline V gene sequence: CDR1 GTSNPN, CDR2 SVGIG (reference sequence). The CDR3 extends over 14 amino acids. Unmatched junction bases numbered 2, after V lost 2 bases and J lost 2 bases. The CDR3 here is CAWSLGGTNEKLFF. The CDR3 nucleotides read TGTGCCTGGAGTCTAGGGGGCACTAATGAAAAACTGTTTTTT.

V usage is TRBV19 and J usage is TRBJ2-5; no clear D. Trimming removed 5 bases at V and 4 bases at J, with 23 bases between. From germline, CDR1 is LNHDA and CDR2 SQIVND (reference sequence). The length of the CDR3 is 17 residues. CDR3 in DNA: TGTGCCAGTAGTCCTTCAGGCAGGAAGGGCGGACGAGAGACCCAGTACTTC. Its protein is CASSPSGRKGGRETQYF. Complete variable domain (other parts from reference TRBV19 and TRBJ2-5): DGGITQSPKYLFRKEGQNVTLSCEQNLNHDAMYWYRQDPGQGLRLIYYSQIVNDFQKGDIAEGYSVSREKKESFPLTVTSAQKNPTAFYLCASSPSGRKGGRETQYFGPGTRLLVL.

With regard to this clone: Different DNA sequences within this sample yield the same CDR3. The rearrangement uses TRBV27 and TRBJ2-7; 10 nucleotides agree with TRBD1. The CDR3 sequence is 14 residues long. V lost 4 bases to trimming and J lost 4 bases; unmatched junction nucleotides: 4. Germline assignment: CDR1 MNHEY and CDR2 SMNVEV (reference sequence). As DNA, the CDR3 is TGTGCCAGCAGTTCTCCGGGACAGGGGTACGAGCAGTACTTC. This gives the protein CASSSPGQGYEQYF.

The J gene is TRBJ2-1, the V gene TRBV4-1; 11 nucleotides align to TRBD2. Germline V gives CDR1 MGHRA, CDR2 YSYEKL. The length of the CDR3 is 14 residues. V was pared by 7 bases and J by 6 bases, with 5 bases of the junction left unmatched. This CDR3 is CASKVAGGPNEQFF. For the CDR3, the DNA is TGCGCCAGCAAGGTAGCGGGGGGGCCCAATGAGCAGTTCTTC.

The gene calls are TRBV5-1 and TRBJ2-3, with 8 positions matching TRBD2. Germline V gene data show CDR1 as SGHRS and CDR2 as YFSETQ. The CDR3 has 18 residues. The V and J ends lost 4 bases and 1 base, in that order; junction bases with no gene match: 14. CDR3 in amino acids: CASSPSDGSGRRTDTQYF. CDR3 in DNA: TGCGCCAGCAGCCCCTCGGATGGAAGCGGGAGACGCACAGATACGCAGTATTTT.

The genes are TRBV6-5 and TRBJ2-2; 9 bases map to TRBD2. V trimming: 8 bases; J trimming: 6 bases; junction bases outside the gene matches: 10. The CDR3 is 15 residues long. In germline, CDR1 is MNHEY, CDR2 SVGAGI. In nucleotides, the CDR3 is TGTGCCAGCTGCGGGGGACTAGCAATTGCCGGGGAGCTGTTTTTT. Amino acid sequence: CASCGGLAIAGELFF.

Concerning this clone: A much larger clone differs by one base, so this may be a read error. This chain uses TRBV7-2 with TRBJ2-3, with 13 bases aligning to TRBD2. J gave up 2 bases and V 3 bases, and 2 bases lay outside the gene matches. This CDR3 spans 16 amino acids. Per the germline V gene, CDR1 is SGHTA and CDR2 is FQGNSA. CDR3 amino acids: CASSLGLAGNTDTQYF. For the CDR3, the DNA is TGTGCCAGCAGCTTGGGACTAGCGGGAAACACAGATACGCAGTATTTT.

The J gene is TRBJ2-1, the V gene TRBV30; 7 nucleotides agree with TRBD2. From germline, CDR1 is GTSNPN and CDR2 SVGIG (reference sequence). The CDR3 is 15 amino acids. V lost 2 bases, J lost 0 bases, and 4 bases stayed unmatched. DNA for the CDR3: TGTGCCTGGAGTCCCAGCGGGACCTCCTACAATGAGCAGTTCTTC. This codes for CAWSPSGTSYNEQFF.

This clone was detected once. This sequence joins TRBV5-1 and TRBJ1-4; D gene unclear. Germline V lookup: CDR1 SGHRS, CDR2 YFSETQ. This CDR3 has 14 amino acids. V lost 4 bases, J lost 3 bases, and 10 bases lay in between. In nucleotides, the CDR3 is TGCGCCAGCAGCGCCACGGGAGCTAATGAAAAACTGTTTTTT. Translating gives CASSATGANEKLFF.

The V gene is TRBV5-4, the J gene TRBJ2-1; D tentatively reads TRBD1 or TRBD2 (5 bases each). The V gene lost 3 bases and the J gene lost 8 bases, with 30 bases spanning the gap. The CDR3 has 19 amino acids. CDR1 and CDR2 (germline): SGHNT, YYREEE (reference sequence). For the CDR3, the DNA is TGTGCCAGCAGCTCCAATCTTTACCAGAGGGGTTTCGAGATTGATGAGCAGTTCTTC. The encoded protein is CASSSNLYQRGFEIDEQFF.

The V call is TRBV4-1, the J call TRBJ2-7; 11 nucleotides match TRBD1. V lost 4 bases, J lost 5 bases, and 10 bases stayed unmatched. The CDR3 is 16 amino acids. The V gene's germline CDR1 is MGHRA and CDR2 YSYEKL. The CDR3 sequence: CASSPRTGGAGDEQYF. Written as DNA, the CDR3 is TGCGCCAGCAGCCCACGGACAGGGGGCGCCGGGGACGAGCAGTACTTC.

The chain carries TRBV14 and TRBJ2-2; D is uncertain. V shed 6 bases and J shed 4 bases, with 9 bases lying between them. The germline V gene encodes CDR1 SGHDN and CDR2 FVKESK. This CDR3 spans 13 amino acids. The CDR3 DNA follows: TGTGCCAGCAGACTCAGGCTCACCGGGGAGCTGTTTTTT. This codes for CASRLRLTGELFF. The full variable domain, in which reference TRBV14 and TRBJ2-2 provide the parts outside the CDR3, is EAGVTQFPSHSVIEKGQTVTLRCDPISGHDNLYWYRRVMGKEIKFLLHFVKESKQDESGMPNNRFLAERTGGTYSTLKVQPAELEDSGVYFCASRLRLTGELFFGEGSRLTVL.

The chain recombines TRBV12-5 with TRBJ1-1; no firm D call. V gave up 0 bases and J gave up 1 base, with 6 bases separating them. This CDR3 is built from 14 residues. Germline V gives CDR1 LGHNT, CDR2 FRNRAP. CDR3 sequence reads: CASGLVTANTEAFF. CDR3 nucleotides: TGTGCTAGTGGTTTGGTAACGGCGAACACTGAAGCTTTCTTT.

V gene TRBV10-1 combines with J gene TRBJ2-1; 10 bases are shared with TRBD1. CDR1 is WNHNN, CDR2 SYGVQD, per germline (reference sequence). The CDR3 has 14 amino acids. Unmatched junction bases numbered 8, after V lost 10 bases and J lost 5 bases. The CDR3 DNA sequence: TGCGCCATCCCGGACAGGGGGAAGGACAATGAGCAGTTCTTC. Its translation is CAIPDRGKDNEQFF.

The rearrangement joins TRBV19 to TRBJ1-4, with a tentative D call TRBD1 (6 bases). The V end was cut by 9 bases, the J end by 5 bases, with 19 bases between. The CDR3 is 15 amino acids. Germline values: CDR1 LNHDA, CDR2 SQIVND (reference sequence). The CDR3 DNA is TGTGCCAGCACGAAGGGGGTCGCGCCAAATGAAAAACTGTTTTTT. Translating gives CASTKGVAPNEKLFF.

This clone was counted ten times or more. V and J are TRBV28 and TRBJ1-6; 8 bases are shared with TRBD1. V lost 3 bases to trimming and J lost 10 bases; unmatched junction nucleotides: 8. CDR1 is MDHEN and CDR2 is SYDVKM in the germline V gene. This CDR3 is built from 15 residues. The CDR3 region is CASSFDPGGRSPLHF. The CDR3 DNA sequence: TGTGCCAGCAGTTTCGATCCAGGGGGCAGGTCACCCCTCCACTTT.